This T cell receptor beta chain came from a study of a mutant IDH1 vaccine in newly diagnosed glioma. Stated time point: week 5, during vaccination. Doses of 300 ug of mutant IDH1 20-mer peptide were given with topical imiquimod. General study results and limits: Vaccine-induced immune responses were detected in around 93% of patients.

Germline assignment: CDR1 MNHEY and CDR2 SMNVEV (reference sequence). V was clipped by 4 bases and J by 10 bases, with 17 bases between them. This CDR3 spans 15 amino acids. Sequencing used immunoSEQ multiplex PCR; TCRdb keeps in-frame clones, though not all of them. This sample carries tens of thousands of clones, more than 80% of them seen once, and the ten largest clones take 9% to 14%. About this clone itself: Its cognate antigen is unknown.

This sequence was found in a man aged 45-60 years with glioma. Sequenced here: PBMCs, sampled from a glioma patient whose treatment included an IDH1 peptide vaccine. The V and J genes are TRBV27 and TRBJ1-6; tentative D call: TRBD1 (5 bases). The CDR3, as DNA: TGTGCCAGCAGTTCATCCCAGGGCTATGAGTCACCCCTCCACTTT. Its protein product is CASSSSQGYESPLHF.